These 13 T cell receptor beta chains originate from one sample sequenced in a study of cytomegalovirus exposure and HLA in healthy donors. The PCR employed 60 Vbeta primers together with 13 Jbeta primers. Assay used: immunoSEQ multiplex PCR; TCRdb lists only in-frame clones, some missing. The sample gives 100,000 to 150,000 clones, 75% to 90% of which show up once; under 7% is in the top ten. Sequenced: PBMCs. The receptors shown here come from a woman between 40 and 55 years old in good health and CMV-seropositive.

The J gene is TRBJ1-1, the V gene TRBV29-1; D ambiguous. CDR3 length: 11 amino acids. CDR1 SQVTM and CDR2 ANQGSEA come from the germline V gene. V was cut by 8 bases and J by 3 bases, with 10 bases left in between. The CDR3 loop reads CSSLADTEAFF. The DNA of the CDR3 is TGCAGCAGTCTGGCGGACACTGAAGCTTTCTTT.

The chain uses TRBV29-1 and TRBJ2-7, with 8 bases lining up with TRBD1. This CDR3 has 13 residues. CDR1 and CDR2 from the germline V gene are SQVTM and ANQGSEA. J gave up 5 bases and V 7 bases, and 10 bases lay outside the gene matches. CDR3 DNA: TGCAGCGGTACCGACAGGGGAGGCGACGAGCAGTACTTC. Residues: CSGTDRGGDEQYF.

V is TRBV5-6 and J is TRBJ2-1; TRBD2 aligns across 10 bases. The J segment lost 1 base and the V segment lost 1 base, leaving 8 bases of the junction unmatched. Germline values: CDR1 SGHDT, CDR2 YYEEEE. This CDR3 has 18 amino acids. This chain's CDR3 is CASSLSAGGPGSYNEQFF. The CDR3 bases are TGTGCCAGCAGCTTGTCAGCGGGGGGGCCGGGGTCCTACAATGAGCAGTTCTTC.

The V call is TRBV4-1, the J call TRBJ2-5, with 7 bases identical to TRBD1. Germline V lookup: CDR1 MGHRA, CDR2 YSYEKL. V shed 4 bases and J 7 bases; nucleotides not matched to a gene: 15. This CDR3 is 16 amino acids long. The CDR3 DNA reads as TGCGCCAGCAGCCCGAATCAAGGGGGCCTGTTAGGGACCCAGTACTTC. Protein product: CASSPNQGGLLGTQYF.

This sequence joins TRBV5-4 and TRBJ2-2, with 8 positions matching TRBD2. Per the germline V gene, CDR1 is SGHNT and CDR2 is YYREEE (reference sequence). The CDR3 extends over 15 amino acids. Trimming removed 5 bases from V and 4 bases from J; junction bases left unmatched: 7. CDR3 sequence: CASSTSGGGTGELFF. For the CDR3, the DNA is TGTGCCAGCAGTACCTCCGGGGGGGGCACCGGGGAGCTGTTTTTT.

The genes are TRBV6-5 and TRBJ2-3; D possibly corresponds to TRBD2 (6 bases). The CDR3 has 16 amino acids. In germline, CDR1 is MNHEY, CDR2 SVGAGI. V gave up 2 bases and J gave up 3 bases, with 15 bases separating them. This CDR3 reads CASSYGRGGRTDTQYF. The CDR3 DNA sequence: TGTGCCAGCAGTTACGGGCGGGGAGGAAGGACAGATACGCAGTATTTT.

The CDR3 here is CASSLGRDYQPQHF. The CDR3 DNA reads TGCGCCAGCAGCTTGGGCAGGGACTATCAGCCCCAGCATTTT. The V call is TRBV5-1, the J call TRBJ1-5; D is perhaps TRBD1 (5 bases). Germline V gives CDR1 SGHRS, CDR2 YFSETQ. V was trimmed by 0 bases and J by 5 bases, leaving 9 bases between them. The CDR3 loop spans 14 amino acids.

This clone has just one count. The chain is built from TRBV7-2 and TRBJ1-4; D remains unclear. Trimming removed 3 bases at V and 4 bases at J, with 6 bases between. Germline V lookup: CDR1 SGHTA, CDR2 FQGNSA. This CDR3 spans 13 amino acids. CDR3 nucleotide sequence: TGTGCCAGCAGCTTCAGCGTTAATGAAAAACTGTTTTTT. Translated: CASSFSVNEKLFF. Combining the CDR3 with reference TRBV7-2 and TRBJ1-4 gives the whole variable domain GAGVSQSPSNKVTEKGKDVELRCDPISGHTALYWYRQSLGQGLEFLIYFQGNSAPDKSGLPSDRFSAERTGGSVSTLTIQRTQQEDSAVYLCASSFSVNEKLFFGSGTQLSVL.

CDR3 amino acids: CASSTAATGELFF. The DNA of the CDR3 is TGTGCCAGCAGCACTGCCGCGACCGGGGAGCTGTTTTTT. The rearrangement joins TRBV7-3 to TRBJ2-2, with unresolved D. This CDR3 comprises 13 residues. V dropped 5 bases and J dropped 5 bases, with 9 bases sitting between them. CDR1 is SGHTA and CDR2 is FQGTGA in the germline V gene.

This chain connects TRBV5-1 to TRBJ2-5; 11 bases fit TRBD2. The germline CDR1 and CDR2 sequences are SGHRS and YFSETQ. V shed 3 bases, J shed 1 base, and the junction held 5 bases outside the gene matches. The CDR3 is 16 residues long. The CDR3: CASSSSSGGRQETQYF. The CDR3 DNA sequence: TGCGCCAGCAGCTCCTCTAGCGGGGGGCGCCAAGAGACCCAGTACTTC.

This chain connects TRBV5-1 to TRBJ2-5; TRBD2 agrees at 7 bases. There are 17 residues in the CDR3. Trimming took 2 bases from V and 2 from J; bases not matched to a gene: 12. Germline loops: CDR1 SGHRS, CDR2 YFSETQ. The CDR3 sequence is CASSFGLAASPQETQYF. CDR3 sequence (DNA): TGCGCCAGCAGCTTTGGGCTAGCGGCAAGCCCTCAAGAGACCCAGTACTTC.

This chain connects TRBV28 to TRBJ2-7, with D possibly matching TRBD2 (7 bases). Trimming left V 6 bases short and J 3 bases short, with 18 bases between. CDR1 is MDHEN, CDR2 SYDVKM, per germline. This CDR3 comprises 15 residues. CDR3 nucleotides: TGTGCCAGCAGCCCGGGGGGCCTGGAGGTCTACGAGCAGTACTTC. As protein: CASSPGGLEVYEQYF.

Only a few counts were recorded for this clone. The rearrangement links TRBV15 to TRBJ2-6; D unresolved. The CDR3 runs to 16 residues. CDR1 is LNHNV and CDR2 is YYDKDF in the germline V gene (reference sequence). V lost 6 bases and J 0 bases, leaving 12 bases between the germline ends. In nucleotides, the CDR3 is TGTGCCACCAGGAGTCTTGGTAACTCTGGGGCCAACGTCCTGACTTTC. Encoded protein: CATRSLGNSGANVLTF.